This T cell receptor beta chain was identified in a study of blood T cell repertoires in COVID-19. Across the study: Sites in the United States, Italy and Spain provided acute and convalescent COVID-19 samples.

CDR1 SGDLS and CDR2 YYNGEE come from the germline V gene. There are 15 residues in the CDR3. Trimming removed 4 bases from V and 4 bases from J; junction bases left unmatched: 10. Clones were read by immunoSEQ multiplex PCR, and TCRdb kept only the in-frame ones, dropping some. The table shows under 350,000 clones, with around 85% occurring only once. The sequencing input was peripheral blood. This TCR derives from a woman aged 65 to 85 with acute or convalescent COVID-19. J is TRBJ2-5 and V is TRBV9; 7 positions agree with TRBD1. CDR3 in DNA: TGTGCCAGCAGCCCCCACACTACAGGGGTAGAGACCCAGTACTTC. Translation: CASSPHTTGVETQYF.